The entry that follows covers one T cell receptor (beta chain) sequence. The antigen is undetermined. The data originate from a study of OX40 agonist ivuxolimab in advanced cancers. Study conclusions and caveats: Among the lowest peripheral clonal expansion occurred in 0.1-3.0 mg/kg partial responders. More expanded clones were seen, on average, in CD8+ T cells than in CD4+.

TCRdb's table, derived via immunoSEQ multiplex PCR, lists solely in-frame clones and lacks some. The sample shows roughly 53,000 clones, 84% of them seen only once. Per germline, CDR1 SGHNT and CDR2 YENEEA. Trimming pared 5 bases from V and 3 bases from J, leaving 6 bases between. The CDR3 is 12 amino acids. V gene TRBV11-3 combines with J gene TRBJ2-3; unclear D gene. The material sequenced was CD4+ or CD8+ T cells sorted from blood, taken in a trial of the OX40 agonist ivuxolimab. This receptor was obtained from an adult with an advanced solid tumor such as melanoma, head and neck, liver or kidney cancer. CDR3 nucleotide sequence: TGTGCCAGCAGCCATAGAACAGATACGCAGTATTTT. Encoded protein: CASSHRTDTQYF. Filled out from reference TRBV11-3 and TRBJ2-3, the complete variable domain reads EAGVVQSPRYKIIEKKQPVAFWCNPISGHNTLYWYLQNLGQGPELLIRYENEEAVDDSQLPKDRFSAERLKGVDSTLKIQPAELGDSAVYLCASSHRTDTQYFGPGTRLTVL.